This is a list of T cell receptor beta chains from one sample in a study of blood T cell repertoires in COVID-19. The assay was immunoSEQ multiplex PCR, and TCRdb's table has in-frame clones only and misses some. The sample consists of approximately 150,000 clones, just under 85% of them appearing once. What was sequenced was peripheral blood. The receptor set was obtained from a woman of 80 years or more with COVID-19, enrolled during active disease. Each CDR3 is given with its conserved first and last residue. The D gene is left open where the match is weak. The size field is filled for only some rows; it gives once, few, many or a size class.

v_gene	j_gene	abundance	d_gene	CDR3nt	CDR3aa
TRBV10-3	TRBJ1-5	.	.	TGTGCCATCAGTGAAGGGGATCAGCCCCAGCATTTT	CAISEGDQPQHF
TRBV25-1	TRBJ2-2	.	.	TGTGCCAGCAGTGTGGGGGGAATAGCCGGGGAGCTGTTTTTT	CASSVGGIAGELFF
TRBV23-1	TRBJ2-7	.	.	TGCGCCAGCAGTCTTGGCCTTTCTTACGAGCAGTACTTC	CASSLGLSYEQYF
TRBV28	TRBJ2-7	.	TRBD1	TGTGCCAGCATCCGGACAGGGACCTACGAGCAGTACTTC	CASIRTGTYEQYF
TRBV4-1	TRBJ2-5	.	.	TGCGCCAGCAGCCTAAGTGGGGGACTTGGAATAGGAGAGACCCAGTACTTC	CASSLSGGLGIGETQYF
TRBV7-3	TRBJ2-1	once	.	TGTGCCAGCAGCACCGCAGCGACTAGTATAAACTACAATGAGCAGTTCTTC	CASSTAATSINYNEQFF
TRBV5-1	TRBJ1-2	once	TRBD1	TGCGCCAGCAGCCACGGACAGGGGGCTGTTGGCTACACCTTC	CASSHGQGAVGYTF
TRBV6-5	TRBJ1-2	.	TRBD1	TGTGCCAGCAGCTGGGACAGGGCTATCGGTGGCTACACCTTC	CASSWDRAIGGYTF
TRBV5-1	TRBJ1-1	.	TRBD1	TGCGCCAGCAGCCTGGACAGGGTGAACACTGAAGCTTTCTTT	CASSLDRVNTEAFF
TRBV18	TRBJ2-7	.	TRBD1	TGTGCCAGCTCACTAGGACAGGGAACTCTCAACGGCGAGCAGTACTTC	CASSLGQGTLNGEQYF